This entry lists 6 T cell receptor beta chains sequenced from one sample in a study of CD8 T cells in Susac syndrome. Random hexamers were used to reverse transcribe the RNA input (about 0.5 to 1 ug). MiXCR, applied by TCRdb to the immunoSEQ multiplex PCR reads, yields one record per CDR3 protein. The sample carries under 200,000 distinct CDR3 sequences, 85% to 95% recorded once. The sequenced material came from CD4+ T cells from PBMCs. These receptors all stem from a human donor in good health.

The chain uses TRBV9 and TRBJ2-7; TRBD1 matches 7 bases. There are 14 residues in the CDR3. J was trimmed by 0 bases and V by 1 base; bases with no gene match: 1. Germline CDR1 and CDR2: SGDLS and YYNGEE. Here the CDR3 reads CASSVKGASYEQYF. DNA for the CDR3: TGTGCCAGCAGCGTAAAGGGGGCCTCCTACGAGCAGTACTTC.

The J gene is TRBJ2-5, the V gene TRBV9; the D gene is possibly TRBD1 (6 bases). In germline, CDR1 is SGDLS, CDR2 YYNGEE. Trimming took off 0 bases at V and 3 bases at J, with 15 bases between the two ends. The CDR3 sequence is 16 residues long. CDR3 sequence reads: CASSVAIGTFEETQYF. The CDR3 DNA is TGTGCCAGCAGCGTAGCTATAGGGACATTCGAAGAGACCCAGTACTTC.

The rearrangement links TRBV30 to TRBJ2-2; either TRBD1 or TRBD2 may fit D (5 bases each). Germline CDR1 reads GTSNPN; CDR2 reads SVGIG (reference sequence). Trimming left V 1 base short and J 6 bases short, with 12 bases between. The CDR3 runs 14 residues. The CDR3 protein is CAWSAGTRPGELFF. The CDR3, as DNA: TGTGCCTGGAGTGCGGGGACGAGACCCGGGGAGCTGTTTTTT.

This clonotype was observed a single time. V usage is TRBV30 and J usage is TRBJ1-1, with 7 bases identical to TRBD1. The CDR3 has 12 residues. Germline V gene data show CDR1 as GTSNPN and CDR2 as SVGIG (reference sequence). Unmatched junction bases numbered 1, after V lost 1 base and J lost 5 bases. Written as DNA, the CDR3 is TGTGCCTGGAGTGCAGGGGGGACTGAAGCTTTCTTT. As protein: CAWSAGGTEAFF.

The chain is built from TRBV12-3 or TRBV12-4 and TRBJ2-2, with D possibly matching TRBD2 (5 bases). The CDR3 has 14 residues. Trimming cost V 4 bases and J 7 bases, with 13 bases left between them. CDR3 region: CASSYGPGGGELFF. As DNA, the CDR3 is TGTGCCAGCAGTTACGGTCCCGGAGGCGGGGAGCTGTTTTTT.

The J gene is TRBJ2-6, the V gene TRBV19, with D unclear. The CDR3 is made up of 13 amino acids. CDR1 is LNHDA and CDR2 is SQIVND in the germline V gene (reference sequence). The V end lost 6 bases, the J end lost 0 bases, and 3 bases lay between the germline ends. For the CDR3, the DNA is TGTGCCAGTAGATACTCTGGGGCCAACGTCCTGACTTTC. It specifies CASRYSGANVLTF.